Below are 2 T cell receptor beta chains sequenced from a single sample in a study of blood T cells in healthy people across ages. Combining a sample-barcoded 5' primer with a J-beta primer mix, a second PCR ran for about 7 to 12 cycles. Using its own MiXCR run on the 5' RACE reads, TCRdb lists one record per CDR3 protein. Of 580,000 or so distinct CDR3 sequences in the sample, 45% to 55% are singletons; the top ten hold around 24%. Sequencing used blood. The receptor source for this set is an older man in good health.

The rearrangement links TRBV20-1 to TRBJ1-2; 9 bases match TRBD1. The ends lost 6 bases at V and 7 bases at J; junction bases unmatched: 15. Per the germline V gene, CDR1 is DFQATT and CDR2 is SNEGSKA (reference sequence). The length of the CDR3 is 15 residues. CDR3 nucleotide sequence: TGCAGTGCGCCTTCGACAGGGGGGGGCGGTGGTGGCTACACCTTC. Protein product: CSAPSTGGGGGGYTF.

V is TRBV7-9 and J is TRBJ2-4, with D possibly TRBD1 on 5 matching bases. With 2 bases removed from V and 5 bases from J, the gap between germline ends came to 10 bases. In germline, CDR1 is SEHNR, CDR2 FQNEAQ (reference sequence). The CDR3 spans 14 residues. The CDR3 coding sequence is TGTGCCAGCAGCTTACATCAGGGTGAAAACATTCAGTACTTC. The encoded protein is CASSLHQGENIQYF.